This TCR beta chain came from a study of cytomegalovirus exposure and HLA in healthy donors. General study points: Most CMV-associated TCR beta chains appeared HLA-restricted in a later analysis. A few CMV-associated chains proved CMV antigen-specific in vitro.

The V gene end was trimmed by 2 bases and the J gene end by 8 bases; junction bases not matched to a gene: 8. The CDR3 is 15 amino acids. The germline V gene encodes CDR1 SGHRS and CDR2 YFSETQ. Details on this clone: Its specificity is unknown.

The PCR contained 60 Vbeta and 13 Jbeta primers. Libraries were prepared by immunoSEQ multiplex PCR; TCRdb keeps only in-frame clonotypes and omits some of them. The sample holds 90,000 to 120,000 clones, roughly 85% seen once. Healthy bone marrow donors made up the cohort. The material sequenced was PBMCs. The clonotype was recovered from a woman in her thirties or forties in good health and CMV-seronegative. This sequence joins TRBV5-1 and TRBJ2-1; 9 nucleotides agree with TRBD1. The CDR3 region has the DNA TGCGCCAGCAGCTTTGAACAGGGGGCGGTCGATGAGCAGTTCTTC. Its translation: CASSFEQGAVDEQFF.